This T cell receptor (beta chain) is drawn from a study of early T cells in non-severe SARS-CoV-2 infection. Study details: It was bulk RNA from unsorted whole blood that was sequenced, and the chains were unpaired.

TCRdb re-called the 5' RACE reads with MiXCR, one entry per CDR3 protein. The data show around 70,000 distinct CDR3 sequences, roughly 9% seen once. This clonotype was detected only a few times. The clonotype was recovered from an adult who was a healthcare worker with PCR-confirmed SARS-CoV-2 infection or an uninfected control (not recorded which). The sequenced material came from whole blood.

The CDR3 sequence: CASIEGDSTYNEQFF. Here the CDR3 DNA reads TGTGCCAGTATTGAGGGGGACAGCACCTACAATGAGCAGTTCTTC. The chain recombines TRBV19 with TRBJ2-1; TRBD1 matches 7 bases. The germline CDR1 and CDR2 sequences are LNHDA and SQIVND (reference sequence). The CDR3 totals 15 residues. V trimming: 7 bases; J trimming: 2 bases; junction bases outside the gene matches: 8.